This entry features one T cell receptor beta chain sequence. Its target is not known. Scientists amplified the TCR beta CDR3 regions from RNA transcripts. First-round RT-PCR relied on HTBI primers, and a second-round multiplex PCR came next. TCRdb fed the multiplex PCR reads into MiXCR, producing one record per CDR3 protein. Of about 620,000 distinct CDR3 sequences in the sample, about 20% were seen once. The hyperthyroidism patients, aged 18 to 65, had been newly diagnosed, with under 2 months' duration. Lactation, pregnancy, uncontrolled infections and other autoimmune diseases were all grounds for excluding patients. The data belong to a study of Graves' ophthalmopathy and Graves' hyperthyroidism. Findings of the study overall: Blood also carried most expanded thyroid clonotypes exceeding 0.001 frequency.

Sequenced: peripheral blood. The source is a woman aged 18-35 years with stable Graves' hyperthyroidism. Some clones in this sample may be carry-over from other donors' samples.

CDR3 DNA sequence: TGTGCCAGCAGTTTACGACAGGGGGCGTGTGAAGCTTTCTTT. It specifies CASSLRQGACEAFF. The rearrangement uses TRBV27 and TRBJ1-1; TRBD1 agrees at 10 bases. Germline V gene lookup returns CDR1 MNHEY and CDR2 SMNVEV (reference sequence). The CDR3 extends over 14 amino acids. V was pared by 2 bases and J by 7 bases, with 4 bases of the junction left unmatched.